A selection of T cell receptor beta chains follows, all from one sample in a study of regulatory T cells in long-lasting Graves disease. MiXCR, run by TCRdb on the multiplex PCR reads, gives a single entry per CDR3 protein. The table includes hundreds of thousands of distinct CDR3 sequences, 15% to 20% detected once. These data were likewise used in another study, on T cells in Graves' hyperthyroidism and ophthalmopathy.

The starting material was peripheral blood mononuclear cells (PBMCs), obtained at new diagnosis, from a patient treated with antithyroid drugs. Receptors were obtained from a woman aged 25-40 years with Graves disease. Each CDR3 is given with its conserved first and last residue. The D gene is left open where the match is weak. Clone size, where shown, is once, few, many, or a class for clones that have expanded.

J gene	clone size	V gene	D gene	CDR3 DNA	CDR3 protein
TRBJ1-1	.	TRBV5-1	.	TGCGCCAGCAGCTTGTGGGACACTCCCACTGAAGCTTTCTTT	CASSLWDTPTEAFF
TRBJ1-2	.	TRBV14	.	TGTGCCAGCAGCCCGCTCGGGGCTTCTGGCTACACCTTC	CASSPLGASGYTF
TRBJ2-1	.	TRBV27	.	TGTGCCAGCAGACTTTTCCAGGGAGGTAGTTCCTACAATGAGCAGTTCTTC	CASRLFQGGSSYNEQFF
TRBJ1-1	few	TRBV2	.	TGTGCCAGCAGTATGGGGGTCGCGGCAGCTTTCTTT	CASSMGVAAAFF
TRBJ2-5	few	TRBV19	.	TGTGCCAGTAGTATCGGAGCCGGACTCAGGGAGACCCAGTACTTC	CASSIGAGLRETQYF
TRBJ2-7	few	TRBV20-1	.	TGCAGCCTAACCGGGAGCGTATCCTACGAGCAGTACTTC	CSLTGSVSYEQYF
TRBJ2-7	many	TRBV20-1	.	TGCAGTGCTCCGGGGCTGGGGAGCTCCTACGAGCAGTACTTC	CSAPGLGSSYEQYF
TRBJ2-2	.	TRBV27	TRBD2	TGTGCCAGCAGTTTATCCAGCGGGATATCCGGGGAGCTGTTTTTT	CASSLSSGISGELFF
TRBJ1-4	.	TRBV18	TRBD1	TGTGCCAGCTCACCGGGACAGGAACGTGAAAAACTGTTTTTT	CASSPGQEREKLFF
TRBJ1-1	.	TRBV7-8	.	TGTGCCAGCAGCTTAGTGGGGCAGGGAGTTTGGAACACTGAAGCTTTCTTT	CASSLVGQGVWNTEAFF
TRBJ1-5	few	TRBV20-1	TRBD1	TGCAGTGCTAGTTGGACAGGGCCCTATCAGCCCCAGCATTTT	CSASWTGPYQPQHF